This TCR beta chain was sequenced during a study of blood T cell repertoires in COVID-19. Study at large: Sample material is recorded as cDNA or gDNA derived from T cells, B-cell-depleted T cells, or PBMCs.

Clones were sequenced by immunoSEQ multiplex PCR, and TCRdb holds only the in-frame ones, with some missing. The data hold about 160,000 clones, with 87% observed a single time. A case of COVID-19 had been met by exposed participants within 2 weeks before study entry. This TCR derives from a woman aged 40 to 50 who had been exposed to COVID-19. The specimen sequenced was PBMCs or T cells enriched from blood (not recorded which).

The CDR3 DNA is TGTGCCAGCAGCTTAGAAGGGGCGTACGTCGGACTGTTTTTT. This translates into CASSLEGAYVGLFF. This chain links TRBV7-9 with TRBJ1-4, with D possibly TRBD1 on 5 matching bases. Germline lookup yields CDR1 SEHNR and CDR2 FQNEAQ (reference sequence). The CDR3 sequence is 14 residues long. Trimming removed 1 base from V and 13 bases from J, with 16 bases in between.